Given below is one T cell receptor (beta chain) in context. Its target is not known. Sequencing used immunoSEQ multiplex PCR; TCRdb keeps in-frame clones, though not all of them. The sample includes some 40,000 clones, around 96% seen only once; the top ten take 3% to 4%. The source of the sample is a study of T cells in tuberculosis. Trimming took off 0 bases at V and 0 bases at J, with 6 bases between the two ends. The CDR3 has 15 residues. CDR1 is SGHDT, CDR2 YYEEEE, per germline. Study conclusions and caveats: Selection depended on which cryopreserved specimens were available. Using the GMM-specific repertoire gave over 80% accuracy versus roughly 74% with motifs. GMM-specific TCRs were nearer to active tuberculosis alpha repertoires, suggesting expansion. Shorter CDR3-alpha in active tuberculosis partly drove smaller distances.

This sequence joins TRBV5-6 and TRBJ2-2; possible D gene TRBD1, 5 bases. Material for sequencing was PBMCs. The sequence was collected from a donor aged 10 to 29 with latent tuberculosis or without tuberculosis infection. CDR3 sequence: CASSLGQSNTGELFF. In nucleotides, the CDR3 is TGTGCCAGCAGCTTGGGACAGTCGAACACCGGGGAGCTGTTTTTT.